This TCR beta chain is from a study of cytomegalovirus exposure and HLA in healthy donors. Study outcomes and limitations: Later on, a genetic analysis was performed. It linked a missense variant in DCLRE1C with V- and J-gene trimming of TCR beta. Cytomegalovirus status, reportedly, was diagnosed with high specificity and sensitivity by the classifier. It was taken for granted in presence/absence analyses that sequencing depth across donors was roughly uniform. A likely sequencing artifact accounted for one observed cluster of highly shared sequence variants.

Turning to this clone: Antigen: not known.

The CDR3 consists of 12 residues. Losses at the gene ends were 6 bases for V and 6 bases for J; bases not matched to a gene: 4. CDR1 is SGHTA, CDR2 FQGNSA, per germline. Amplification used 60 Vbeta primers and 13 Jbeta primers. The data were produced by immunoSEQ multiplex PCR, yet TCRdb's version contains in-frame clones alone and is incomplete. Of tens of thousands of clones in the sample, about four fifths are singletons; the top ten hold roughly 3.8%. The V call is TRBV7-2, the J call TRBJ2-7; TRBD1 matches 8 bases. The sequencing sample was made of PBMCs. This receptor was taken from a man aged 45-60 years in good health and CMV-seronegative. The CDR3 sequence is CASRTDRGEQYF. DNA for the CDR3: TGTGCCAGCAGAACCGACAGGGGCGAGCAGTACTTC.